These 17 T cell receptor beta chains originate from one sample sequenced in a study of CD8 T cells in ankylosing spondylitis. Study-wide results and caveats: Seemingly distinctive of ankylosing spondylitis blood was a TCR beta motif formed by eight highly homologous variants.

These TCRs are of unknown antigen specificity. MiXCR was run by TCRdb on the 5' RACE reads, yielding one entry per CDR3 protein. The data hold some 840,000 distinct CDR3 sequences, with approximately 12% observed a single time. The sample consisted of blood, either unsorted or a sorted T cell fraction (not recorded which). The receptors shown here come from a male donor with ankylosing spondylitis.

The chain links TRBV5-6 to TRBJ1-1; D ambiguous. The CDR3 is 16 amino acids. Trimming pared 0 bases from V and 4 bases from J, leaving 16 bases between. Per germline, CDR1 SGHDT and CDR2 YYEEEE. CDR3 region: CASSLVGGEGVTEAFF. CDR3 bases: TGTGCCAGCAGCTTGGTGGGCGGTGAAGGTGTCACTGAAGCTTTCTTT.

This clonotype was seen ten or more times. As DNA, the CDR3 is TGCGCCAGCAGCTTGTTCCGTGGGGCGGCTTTCTTT. Translating gives CASSLFRGAAFF. The J gene is TRBJ1-1, the V gene TRBV5-1; D possibly corresponds to TRBD1 (5 bases). V gave up 1 base and J gave up 11 bases, with 12 bases separating them. This CDR3 has 12 amino acids. The germline V gene encodes CDR1 SGHRS and CDR2 YFSETQ. The full variable domain, with the rest looked up from reference TRBV5-1 and TRBJ1-1, is KAGVTQTPRYLIKTRGQQVTLSCSPISGHRSVSWYQQTPGQGLQFLFEYFSETQRNKGNFPGRFSGRQFSNSRSEMNVSTLELGDSALYLCASSLFRGAAFFGQGTRLTVV.

This clonotype appeared a few times. V and J are TRBV12-3 or TRBV12-4 and TRBJ2-5; 11 bases map to TRBD1. The CDR3 length is 17 residues. With 5 bases clipped from V and 2 bases from J, the junction kept 10 bases outside the gene matches. This CDR3 is CASSPRLGQGAQETQYF. In DNA, the CDR3 is TGTGCCAGCAGTCCCCGACTCGGACAGGGGGCACAAGAGACCCAGTACTTC.

The chain has TRBV29-1 and TRBJ2-3, with 8 bases aligning to TRBD1. The V and J ends lost 1 base and 6 bases, in that order; junction bases with no gene match: 0. The CDR3 consists of 12 residues. CDR1 is SQVTM, CDR2 ANQGSEA, per germline. In DNA form, the CDR3 reads TGCAGCGTTGAAGGGACAGGGGATACGCAGTATTTT. Translating gives CSVEGTGDTQYF.

The rearrangement joins TRBV7-2 to TRBJ1-1; the D is unclear. Germline CDR1 reads SGHTA; CDR2 reads FQGNSA. V lost 3 bases and J lost 0, with 11 bases in between. This CDR3 has 15 residues. The CDR3 loop is CASSFIFSVNTEAFF. DNA of the CDR3: TGTGCCAGCAGCTTCATATTCAGTGTGAACACTGAAGCTTTCTTT.

In its sample, this clonotype was seen a few times. The rearrangement uses TRBV20-1 and TRBJ2-7; D is undetermined. The CDR3 runs 12 residues. Germline V gene lookup returns CDR1 DFQATT and CDR2 SNEGSKA (reference sequence). The V and J ends lost 2 bases and 2 bases respectively, with 7 bases between them. The CDR3 DNA follows: TGCAGTGCTAGATATCAGACCTACGAGCAGTACTTC. Translation: CSARYQTYEQYF.

V is TRBV5-1 and J is TRBJ2-5; 8 bases fit TRBD2. V was clipped by 0 bases and J by 4 bases; unmatched bases: 5. The CDR3 contains 15 residues. Per the germline V gene, CDR1 is SGHRS and CDR2 is YFSETQ. Here the CDR3 reads CASSLGTSWGETQYF. For the CDR3, the DNA is TGCGCCAGCAGCTTGGGGACTAGCTGGGGAGAGACCCAGTACTTC.

This clonotype appeared many times. The rearrangement joins TRBV18 to TRBJ1-2; D might be TRBD1 (5 bases). From germline, CDR1 is KGHSH and CDR2 LQKENI. The germline V and J ends were trimmed by 2 bases and 1 base, with 11 bases remaining between them. This CDR3 contains 15 residues. The CDR3 nucleotides are TGTGCCAGCTCACCATCCCGGGACCGTAACTATGGCTACACCTTC. Its protein product is CASSPSRDRNYGYTF.

The rearrangement uses TRBV20-1 and TRBJ1-1; D is ambiguous. Germline CDR1 is DFQATT and CDR2 is SNEGSKA (reference sequence). The CDR3 extends over 15 amino acids. Trimming stripped 3 bases from V and 0 bases from J, with 14 bases between. The CDR3 here is CSARLDGNLNTEAFF. Written as DNA, the CDR3 is TGCAGTGCTAGGCTGGACGGGAATTTGAACACTGAAGCTTTCTTT.

The rearrangement uses TRBV6-1 and TRBJ2-3; the D is unclear. This CDR3 contains 14 residues. CDR1 and CDR2 from the germline V gene are MNHNS and SASEGT. Trimming pared 7 bases from V and 0 bases from J, leaving 11 bases between. The CDR3, as DNA: TGTGCCAGCACCCCGGACCCCAGCACAGATACGCAGTATTTT. Translated, it gives CASTPDPSTDTQYF.

This clonotype showed up just a few times. The gene calls are TRBV6-5 and TRBJ2-6, with D possibly TRBD1 on 6 matching bases. CDR1 is MNHEY and CDR2 is SVGAGI in the germline V gene. The CDR3 is made up of 15 amino acids. V lost 2 bases to trimming and J lost 2 bases, with 7 bases between them. In DNA form, the CDR3 reads TGTGCCAGCAGTTACCAGGGGCCTGGGGCCAACGTCCTGACTTTC. As protein: CASSYQGPGANVLTF.

The CDR3 DNA sequence: TGTGCCAGCAGCCGGGGACTAGCGGAGGTAGAGCAGTACTTC. This sequence encodes CASSRGLAEVEQYF. The gene calls are TRBV7-2 and TRBJ2-7; the match to TRBD2 covers 11 bases. V dropped 5 bases and J dropped 7; count of bases not matched to a gene: 7. The CDR3 is 14 residues long. CDR1 is SGHTA and CDR2 is FQGNSA in the germline V gene.

In its sample, this clonotype was seen many times. The chain couples TRBV18 to TRBJ2-2; D not certain. Germline V CDR1 and CDR2: KGHSH, LQKENI. The CDR3 is 12 amino acids. The V end was cut by 6 bases, the J end by 6 bases, with 8 bases between. The CDR3 protein is CASSSQAGELFF. In DNA, the CDR3 is TGTGCCAGCTCGTCCCAGGCCGGGGAGCTGTTTTTT. Full variable domain (missing parts from reference TRBV18 and TRBJ2-2): NAGVMQNPRHLVRRRGQEARLRCSPMKGHSHVYWYRQLPEEGLKFMVYLQKENIIDESGMPKERFSAEFPKEGPSILRIQQVVRGDSAAYFCASSSQAGELFFGEGSRLTVL.

This clonotype occurred a few times. The chain combines TRBV5-1 with TRBJ1-6, with D maybe TRBD1 (6 bases). The CDR3 sequence is 15 residues long. CDR1 is SGHRS and CDR2 is YFSETQ in the germline V gene. V shed 3 bases and J shed 9 bases, with 16 bases lying between them. CDR3 DNA: TGCGCCAGCAGCTCCGGCCAAGGGGGAGCTTCACCCCTCCACTTT. Encoded protein: CASSSGQGGASPLHF.

This chain links TRBV7-9 with TRBJ1-2, with 7 bases aligning to TRBD1. This CDR3 region has 13 residues. V lost 5 bases, J lost 8 bases, and 8 bases stayed unmatched. Germline V gene lookup returns CDR1 SEHNR and CDR2 FQNEAQ (reference sequence). The DNA for the CDR3 is TGTGCCAGCAGCCCAGCAGGGGGACTCGGCTACACCTTC. Translated, it gives CASSPAGGLGYTF.

This clonotype was found a few times. The rearrangement joins TRBV10-3 to TRBJ2-5, with D perhaps matching TRBD2 (6 bases). Germline V gene data show CDR1 as ENHRY and CDR2 as SYGVKD. The V and J ends lost 3 bases and 2 bases respectively, with 16 bases between them. The CDR3 contains 16 residues. CDR3 protein: CAISDPNPGAQETQYF. The CDR3 nucleotides are TGTGCCATCAGTGACCCCAATCCGGGAGCACAAGAGACCCAGTACTTC.

The V call is TRBV4-3, the J call TRBJ1-4, with a tentative D call TRBD1 (5 bases). Trimming left V 1 base short and J 13 bases short, with 19 bases between. This CDR3 region has 15 residues. Germline V gene data show CDR1 as LGHNA and CDR2 as YSLEER. CDR3 in amino acids: CASSQAGRVDGGLFF. DNA of the CDR3: TGCGCCAGCAGCCAAGCGGGCAGGGTGGACGGGGGACTGTTTTTT.